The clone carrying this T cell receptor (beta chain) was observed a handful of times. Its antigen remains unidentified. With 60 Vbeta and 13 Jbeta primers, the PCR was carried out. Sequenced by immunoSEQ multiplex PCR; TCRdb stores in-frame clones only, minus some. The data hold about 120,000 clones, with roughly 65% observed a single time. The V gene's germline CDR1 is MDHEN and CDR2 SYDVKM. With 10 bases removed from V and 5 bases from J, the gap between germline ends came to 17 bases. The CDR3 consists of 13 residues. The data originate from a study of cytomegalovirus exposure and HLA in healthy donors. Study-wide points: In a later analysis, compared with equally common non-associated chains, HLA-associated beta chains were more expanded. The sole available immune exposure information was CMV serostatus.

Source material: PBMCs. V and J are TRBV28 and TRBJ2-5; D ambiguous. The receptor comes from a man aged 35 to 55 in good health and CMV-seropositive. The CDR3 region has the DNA TGTGCCACCATAAGGCGGCCCACGGAGACCCAGTACTTC. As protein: CATIRRPTETQYF.